This T cell receptor beta chain was profiled in a study of CD8 T cells in Susac syndrome. The RNA input was about 0.45 to 1 ug, and it was reverse transcribed with random hexamers. An immunoSEQ multiplex PCR amplified TCR beta CDR3 over 54 Vbeta and 13 Jbeta. Via MiXCR, TCRdb re-called the immunoSEQ multiplex PCR reads, giving one row per CDR3 protein. Of 150,000 or so distinct CDR3 sequences detected, approximately 93% appear once; the ten largest clones hold over 0.09%. From blood CD8+ and CD4+ T cells, TCR beta sequences were generated. Germline trimming cut 6 bases from V and 8 bases from J; bases unmatched to any gene: 12. The CDR3 runs 15 residues.

This TCR was recovered from a human donor with multiple sclerosis. The V gene is TRBV12-3 or TRBV12-4, the J gene TRBJ1-2; TRBD1 agrees at 10 bases. The sequenced material came from CD4+ T cells from PBMCs. CDR3 amino acids: CASSLGQGLSRGYTF. The CDR3 bases are TGTGCCAGCAGCCTGGGACAGGGGCTGTCGAGGGGCTACACCTTC.